Sequencing of this T cell receptor (beta chain) was carried out in a study of blood T cell repertoires in COVID-19. The ends lost 4 bases at V and 5 bases at J; junction bases unmatched: 5. The CDR3 contains 13 residues. Per the germline V gene, CDR1 is ENHRY and CDR2 is SYGVKD. How the authors handled the data: Amplifying reference gene primers gave estimates of nucleated cell counts. The protocol was immunoSEQ multiplex PCR, while the TCRdb copy is restricted to in-frame clones and leaves out a portion. V and J calls and clone size come straight from that table; D and trimming were deduced from the DNA. The sample includes about 180,000 clones, roughly 80% of them seen just once.

The receptor was isolated from a human donor in a cohort sampled during active COVID-19. The chain recombines TRBV10-3 with TRBJ2-7; TRBD1 matches 7 bases. Sequenced: peripheral blood. The CDR3 reads CAISVGQANEQYF. In nucleotides, the CDR3 is TGTGCCATCAGTGTAGGACAGGCCAACGAGCAGTACTTC.